The clone carrying this TCR beta chain was counted between two and nine times. Its specificity is unknown. An end of the junction does not agree with germline; a read error may underlie this. CDR3 length: 14 amino acids. Germline CDR1 and CDR2: SGHNT and YENEEA. This sample is drawn from a study of T cells in localized non-small cell lung cancer. General study points: Tumor showed lower T cell clonality than uninvolved adjacent lung, where it was highest. A higher density of T cells in blood coincided with extended overall survival. The study detected a median around 50 of the top 100 tumor clones in adjacent lung. Because sequencing included only one region (of the tumor), heterogeneity remains possible.

Generated by immunoSEQ multiplex PCR, the TCRdb table keeps only in-frame clones and is missing some. The data show around 1,000 clones, 36% seen once. The chain uses TRBV11-3 and TRBJ2-4, with 7 bases aligning to TRBD1. The sequenced sample was lung tumor tissue, obtained before any cancer treatment. The clonotype comes from a man between 40 and 69 years old with stage I lung adenocarcinoma. CDR3 coding DNA: TGTGCCAGCAGTTCACAGGGGTCCCAAAATATTCAGTACTTC. This gives the protein CASSSQGSQNIQYF.